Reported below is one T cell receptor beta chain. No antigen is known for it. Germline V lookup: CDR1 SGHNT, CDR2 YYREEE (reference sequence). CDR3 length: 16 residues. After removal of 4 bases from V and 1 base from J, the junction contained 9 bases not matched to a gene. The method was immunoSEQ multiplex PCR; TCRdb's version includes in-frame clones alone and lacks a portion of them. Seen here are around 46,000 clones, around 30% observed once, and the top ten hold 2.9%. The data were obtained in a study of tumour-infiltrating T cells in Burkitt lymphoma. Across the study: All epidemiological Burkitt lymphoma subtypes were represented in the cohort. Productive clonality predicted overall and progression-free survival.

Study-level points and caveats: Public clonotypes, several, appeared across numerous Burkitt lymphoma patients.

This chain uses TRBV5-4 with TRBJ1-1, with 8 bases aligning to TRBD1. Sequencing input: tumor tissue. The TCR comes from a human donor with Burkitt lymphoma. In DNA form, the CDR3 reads TGTGCCAGCAGCCTCCCAGCCGGGACAGGGAACACTGAAGCTTTCTTT. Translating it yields CASSLPAGTGNTEAFF.